These T cell receptor beta chains were read from a single sample in a study of cytomegalovirus exposure and HLA in healthy donors. Produced via immunoSEQ multiplex PCR; TCRdb's table is partial and in-frame only. Counted here are 150,000 to 200,000 clones, 65% to 85% occurring once; the ten biggest clones make up around 3%. Sequencing input: PBMCs. The receptors stem from a woman aged 40 to 49 in good health and CMV-seropositive. Each CDR3 is given with its conserved first and last residue. The D gene is left open where the match is weak. Size tells how often a clone was seen (once, few, many) or the class of an expanded clone, and some rows leave it out.

d_call j_call v_call clone_size cdr3_aa cdr3_nt
TRBD1 TRBJ1-1 TRBV5-4 once CASSLGADRVNTEAFF TGTGCCAGCAGCTTGGGTGCGGACAGGGTGAACACTGAAGCTTTCTTT
- TRBJ2-3 TRBV27 - CASSLRGQIADTQYF TGTGCCAGCAGTCTAAGAGGACAGATTGCAGATACGCAGTATTTT
TRBD1 TRBJ2-6 TRBV28 - CASSLRQGHGSGANVLTF TGTGCCAGCAGTTTAAGACAGGGGCACGGCTCTGGGGCCAACGTCCTGACTTTC
- TRBJ1-1 TRBV19 - CASSSPYRVVNTEAFF TGTGCCAGTAGTTCACCATACAGGGTAGTGAACACTGAAGCTTTCTTT
- TRBJ1-1 TRBV29-1 - CSVGGGGDTEAFF TGCAGCGTTGGGGGGGGTGGGGACACTGAAGCTTTCTTT
TRBD1 TRBJ2-7 TRBV5-1 once CASSQGVSTYEQYF TGCGCCAGCAGCCAGGGGGTTTCCACCTACGAGCAGTACTTC
- TRBJ2-3 TRBV18 - CASSPRVSTDTQYF TGTGCCAGCTCACCACGAGTTAGCACAGATACGCAGTATTTT
TRBD1 TRBJ1-2 TRBV5-1 - CASSLEGQGGYGYTF TGCGCCAGCAGCTTGGAGGGACAGGGTGGCTATGGCTACACCTTC
- TRBJ1-6 TRBV27 - CASSPQQGSYNSPLHF TGTGCCAGCAGCCCCCAGCAGGGATCCTATAATTCACCCCTCCACTTT
- TRBJ2-6 TRBV27 - CASSFYSISSGANVLTF TGTGCCAGCAGTTTTTACAGCATAAGCTCTGGGGCCAACGTCCTGACTTTC
- TRBJ2-1 TRBV7-2 - CASSLQGSYNEQFF TGTGCCAGCAGCTTACAGGGCTCCTACAATGAGCAGTTCTTC
TRBD2 TRBJ2-7 TRBV5-4 - CASTLGAGESEQYF TGTGCCAGCACCCTGGGAGCGGGAGAAAGCGAGCAGTACTTC
TRBD1 TRBJ2-7 TRBV18 - CASSPGGTGVSYEQYF TGTGCCAGCTCACCGGGCGGGACAGGGGTATCCTACGAGCAGTACTTC
TRBD1 TRBJ1-2 TRBV30 - CAWSRDRGQRCTF TGTGCCTGGAGTAGAGACAGGGGGCAGAGGTGCACCTTC
- TRBJ2-2 TRBV7-8 few CATRRVDTGELFF TGTGCCACCCGGAGGGTGGACACCGGGGAGCTGTTTTTT
- TRBJ1-6 TRBV4-3 - CASSLVAGLDSPLHF TGCGCCAGCAGCCTCGTGGCAGGGCTTGATTCACCCCTCCACTTT
TRBD1 TRBJ1-4 TRBV6-1 - CASSERTGINEKLFF TGTGCCAGCAGCGAACGGACAGGCATTAATGAAAAACTGTTTTTT
- TRBJ2-3 TRBV5-1 - CASSLGQTSTDTQYF TGCGCCAGCAGCTTGGGACAGACTAGCACAGATACGCAGTATTTT
- TRBJ1-5 TRBV19 - CASSLQGPGNQPQHF TGTGCCAGTAGTCTACAGGGTCCCGGCAATCAGCCCCAGCATTTT
TRBD2 TRBJ2-1 TRBV27 - CASSSSGNYNEQFF TGTGCCAGCAGTTCTAGCGGGAACTACAATGAGCAGTTCTTC
TRBD1 TRBJ1-1 TRBV6-5 few CASSYPGQGGTEAFF TGTGCCAGCAGTTACCCCGGACAGGGGGGCACTGAAGCTTTCTTT
- TRBJ2-3 TRBV29-1 few CSVVGGLTDTQYF TGCAGCGTTGTCGGGGGTCTCACAGATACGCAGTATTTT
TRBD1 TRBJ1-2 TRBV19 - CASRLGQNYGYTF TGTGCCAGTAGGCTGGGACAGAACTATGGCTACACCTTC
- TRBJ1-5 TRBV27 - CASSRSFNQPQHF TGTGCCAGCAGCCGGTCATTCAATCAGCCCCAGCATTTT
TRBD2 TRBJ2-1 TRBV27 - CASSQLAGFYNEQFF TGTGCCAGCAGTCAACTAGCGGGGTTCTACAATGAGCAGTTCTTC
- TRBJ1-3 TRBV30 few CASHRGGDTIYF TGTGCCTCTCACCGTGGGGGCGACACCATATATTTT
- TRBJ1-2 TRBV29-1 few CSVDQFSYGYTF TGCAGCGTTGATCAGTTTTCCTATGGCTACACCTTC
TRBD1 TRBJ1-4 TRBV5-1 few CASSFGDRFEEKLFF TGCGCCAGCAGCTTCGGGGACAGGTTCGAGGAAAAACTGTTTTTT
TRBD1 TRBJ1-2 TRBV2 few CASSVWAGGASGYTF TGTGCCAGCAGTGTTTGGGCAGGGGGCGCGAGTGGCTACACCTTC
TRBD1 TRBJ1-2 TRBV5-4 - CASSTGTGGVIYGYTF TGTGCCAGCAGCACCGGGACAGGGGGCGTTATCTATGGCTACACCTTC